This entry concerns a single TCR beta chain. TCRdb keeps only in-frame clones here, not all; method: immunoSEQ multiplex PCR. The sample includes 90,000 to 100,000 clones, around nine tenths of them seen just once. This entry is derived from a study of control samples from healthy donors and cancer patients. The CDR3 spans 15 residues. Germline lookup yields CDR1 LGHDT and CDR2 YNNKEL (reference sequence). Between the trimmed V and J ends, which lost 4 bases and 2 bases, there was a span of 11 bases. This rearrangement joins TRBV3-1 (or the pseudogene TRBV3-2) to TRBJ1-4; TRBD1 might be the D (6 bases). The sequence was obtained from a woman between 18 and 29 years old in good health. Specimen: blood. The CDR3 DNA follows: TGTGCCAGCAGCCCGGACCAGGGGACTAATGAAAAACTGTTTTTT. This sequence encodes CASSPDQGTNEKLFF.